This T cell receptor beta chain was identified in a study of beta chain features in type 1 diabetes. Study findings and constraints: In every one of the four CD4+ subsets, TCRB CDR3s were moderately but significantly shorter in Type 1 diabetes patients.

Unmatched junction bases numbered 5, after V lost 6 bases and J lost 2 bases. Germline assignment: CDR1 SGHAT and CDR2 FQDESV (reference sequence). This CDR3 spans 15 amino acids. Of the isolated RNA, all was reverse transcribed, and so the sequenced material was expressed TCRB transcripts. TCRdb keeps only in-frame clones here, not all; method: immunoSEQ multiplex PCR. Here the sample spans a few hundred thousand clones, approximately 25% being singletons. In its sample, this clone was seen a few times. As yet, its antigen is unknown. V usage is TRBV11-1 and J usage is TRBJ2-3; 10 bases agree with TRBD2. The sequenced sample was naive CD4+ T cells from blood. The TCR originated in a woman in her thirties with type 1 diabetes. The CDR3 bases are TGTGCCAGCAGAACCGGGACTAGCGTCACAGATACGCAGTATTTT. Amino acids: CASRTGTSVTDTQYF.